What follows are 20 T cell receptor beta chains derived from one specimen sequenced in a study of blood T cell repertoires in COVID-19. Profiled with immunoSEQ multiplex PCR; TCRdb holds only in-frame clones, not every one. The table records about 130,000 clones, more than 80% of them present only once. The specimen sequenced was peripheral blood. These receptors came from a human donor in a cohort sampled during active COVID-19.

This clone was seen only once. The rearrangement joins TRBV11-2 to TRBJ2-3; 8 nucleotides line up with TRBD2. Trimming took 5 bases from V and 2 from J; bases not matched to a gene: 9. Germline values: CDR1 SGHAT, CDR2 FQNNGV. CDR3 length: 16 residues. This chain's CDR3 is CASSPGLARTTDTQYF. In nucleotides, the CDR3 is TGTGCCAGCAGCCCCGGACTAGCCCGAACCACAGATACGCAGTATTTT.

CDR3 bases: TGTGCCAGCAGCAGCGGGCTCGGGGCCAACGTCCTGACTTTC. Protein product: CASSSGLGANVLTF. The chain employs TRBV7-9 and TRBJ2-6; TRBD2 is a possible D gene (6 bases). V shed 5 bases and J shed 4 bases, with 9 bases lying between them. Per germline, CDR1 SEHNR and CDR2 FQNEAQ (reference sequence). The CDR3 is 14 residues long.

The chain carries TRBV6-2 or TRBV6-3 and TRBJ1-2; D not certain. The length of the CDR3 is 13 residues. With 3 bases removed from V and 5 bases from J, the gap between germline ends came to 10 bases. Germline V gene data show CDR1 as MNHEY and CDR2 as SVGEGT. CDR3 nucleotides: TGTGCCAGCAGTTATACAGTCGGATATGGCTACACCTTC. Translating it yields CASSYTVGYGYTF.

V usage is TRBV5-6 and J usage is TRBJ2-3; TRBD1 agrees at 9 bases. Trimming removed 5 bases from V and 5 bases from J; junction bases left unmatched: 3. Germline CDR1 is SGHDT and CDR2 is YYEEEE. This CDR3 contains 13 residues. The CDR3 region has the DNA TGTGCCAGCAGGACAGGGGGGTTAGATACGCAGTATTTT. Amino acid sequence: CASRTGGLDTQYF.

The genes are TRBV5-6 and TRBJ2-2, with 7 positions matching TRBD1. The germline CDR1 and CDR2 sequences are SGHDT and YYEEEE. The trim removed 6 bases at V and 3 bases at J, leaving 8 bases unmatched. This CDR3 has 15 residues. This chain's CDR3 is CASTPGTVYTGELFF. The CDR3 nucleotides are TGTGCCAGCACCCCGGGGACAGTTTACACCGGGGAGCTGTTTTTT.

The V gene is TRBV10-1, the J gene TRBJ2-5, with 10 bases aligning to TRBD2. V gave up 1 base and J gave up 4 bases; unmatched junction bases: 6. Germline V gene data show CDR1 as WNHNN and CDR2 as SYGVQD (reference sequence). The CDR3 is 16 amino acids. CDR3 coding DNA: TGCGCCAGCAGTGAGTTAGCGGGAGGAAGCCTAGAGACCCAGTACTTC. Protein product: CASSELAGGSLETQYF.

The rearrangement uses TRBV7-9 and TRBJ2-3; TRBD2 agrees at 7 bases. V was pared by 5 bases and J by 12 bases, with 11 bases of the junction left unmatched. Germline CDR1 SEHNR, CDR2 FQNEAQ (reference sequence). The CDR3 consists of 13 residues. This CDR3 reads CASSAKGLNSQYF. The CDR3 coding sequence is TGTGCCAGCAGCGCTAAGGGACTAAACAGTCAGTATTTT.

The rearrangement joins TRBV18 to TRBJ2-3, with 9 bases that match TRBD2. This CDR3 has 17 residues. CDR1 is KGHSH and CDR2 is LQKENI in the germline V gene. The trim removed 0 bases at V and 2 bases at J, leaving 6 bases unmatched. CDR3 amino acids: CASSPPVQREVTDTQYF. The CDR3 DNA follows: TGTGCCAGCTCACCACCAGTCCAGCGGGAGGTCACAGATACGCAGTATTTT.

The V and J genes are TRBV7-2 and TRBJ2-3; D possibly corresponds to TRBD2 (7 bases). The CDR3 loop spans 16 amino acids. V was shortened by 1 base and J by 4 bases, with 15 bases between the two germline ends. Germline V gene data show CDR1 as SGHTA and CDR2 as FQGNSA. CDR3 sequence reads: CASSLVRGAVPDTQYF. CDR3 coding DNA: TGTGCCAGCAGCTTAGTCCGGGGGGCCGTCCCAGATACGCAGTATTTT.

This clone was observed a handful of times. The J gene is TRBJ2-1, the V gene TRBV10-1; D possibly corresponds to TRBD1 (6 bases). CDR3 size: 13 residues. V was trimmed by 4 bases and J by 5 bases, leaving 9 bases between them. Per germline, CDR1 WNHNN and CDR2 SYGVQD (reference sequence). The CDR3 sequence: CASSGQEHNEQFF. The CDR3 region has the DNA TGCGCCAGCAGTGGACAGGAACACAATGAGCAGTTCTTC.

The V gene is TRBV6-5, the J gene TRBJ2-5; possibly TRBD2 for D (7 bases). The CDR3 is made up of 14 amino acids. Trimming removed 2 bases at V and 7 bases at J, with 14 bases between. Germline CDR1 and CDR2: MNHEY and SVGAGI. The CDR3 DNA sequence: TGTGCCAGCAGTTACGTCGGGGGGCGGATGACCCAGTACTTC. This gives the protein CASSYVGGRMTQYF.

This clone came up once. The J gene is TRBJ2-7, the V gene TRBV13; a possible D gene is TRBD2 (5 bases). CDR1 PRHDT and CDR2 FYEKMQ come from the germline V gene (reference sequence). The CDR3 has 15 residues. V was shortened by 6 bases and J by 8 bases, with 23 bases between the two germline ends. In nucleotides, the CDR3 is TGTGCCAGCAGTGTAATGTCGGGCGGGCCGAACCAGCAGTACTTC. Translated, it gives CASSVMSGGPNQQYF.

The chain links TRBV19 to TRBJ2-3, with 11 nucleotides matching TRBD2. The germline V gene encodes CDR1 LNHDA and CDR2 SQIVND (reference sequence). V lost 4 bases, J lost 5 bases, and 5 bases stayed unmatched. The CDR3 runs 15 residues. Here the CDR3 reads CASSTGLAGGDTQYF. CDR3 DNA sequence: TGTGCCAGTAGTACCGGACTAGCGGGTGGAGATACGCAGTATTTT.

CDR3 loop: CASTLTGETNYGYTF. CDR3 in DNA: TGTGCCAGTACCCTGACAGGGGAGACTAACTATGGCTACACCTTC. The chain is built from TRBV19 and TRBJ1-2; 8 bases are shared with TRBD1. The CDR3 runs 15 residues. J lost 0 bases, V lost 7 bases, and 7 bases had no gene match. Germline V gene data show CDR1 as LNHDA and CDR2 as SQIVND (reference sequence).

V gene TRBV12-3 or TRBV12-4 combines with J gene TRBJ2-1; weak D call: TRBD2 (6 bases). This CDR3 has 13 amino acids. V was cut by 2 bases and J by 6 bases, with 8 bases left in between. CDR3 region: CASSLSTSNEQFF. CDR3 DNA sequence: TGTGCCAGCAGTTTATCGACTAGCAATGAGCAGTTCTTC.

The genes are TRBV4-3 and TRBJ2-3; 12 bases map to TRBD2. V gave up 1 base and J gave up 6 bases; unmatched junction bases: 5. The CDR3 totals 16 residues. Germline values: CDR1 LGHNA, CDR2 YSLEER. The CDR3 here is CASSQVTSGSRDTQYF. Written as DNA, the CDR3 is TGCGCCAGCAGCCAAGTGACTAGCGGGAGTCGGGATACGCAGTATTTT.

This chain joins TRBV20-1 and TRBJ2-3, with D possibly being TRBD1 (6 bases). V was pared by 3 bases and J by 5 bases, with 15 bases between. CDR1 DFQATT and CDR2 SNEGSKA come from the germline V gene (reference sequence). CDR3 length: 14 residues. CDR3 in amino acids: CSASTRQGIDTQYF. The DNA of the CDR3 is TGCAGTGCTAGTACGCGCCAGGGGATAGATACGCAGTATTTT.

This clone has just a few counts. J is TRBJ2-1 and V is TRBV5-8; 8 bases are a match to TRBD1. This CDR3 contains 14 residues. V lost 4 bases to trimming and J lost 7 bases; unmatched junction nucleotides: 7. The germline V gene has CDR1 SGHTS and CDR2 YDEGEE. This CDR3 reads CASSQGTGENEQFF. Here the CDR3 DNA reads TGTGCCAGCAGCCAAGGGACAGGCGAAAATGAGCAGTTCTTC.

This chain connects TRBV11-3 to TRBJ2-5, with D possibly being TRBD2 (6 bases). This CDR3 is built from 15 residues. Germline CDR1 and CDR2: SGHNT and YENEEA. The V and J ends lost 0 bases and 5 bases respectively, with 13 bases between them. The CDR3 loop is CASSLDRRGGETQYF. CDR3 in DNA: TGTGCCAGCAGCTTAGATCGGAGGGGCGGTGAGACCCAGTACTTC. Full variable domain (remainder filled in from reference TRBV11-3 and TRBJ2-5): EAGVVQSPRYKIIEKKQPVAFWCNPISGHNTLYWYLQNLGQGPELLIRYENEEAVDDSQLPKDRFSAERLKGVDSTLKIQPAELGDSAVYLCASSLDRRGGETQYFGPGTRLLVL.

The V gene is TRBV7-2, the J gene TRBJ1-3, with 7 bases lining up with TRBD1. Per the germline V gene, CDR1 is SGHTA and CDR2 is FQGNSA. V shed 6 bases and J 0 bases; nucleotides not matched to a gene: 8. This CDR3 has 16 amino acids. The CDR3 nucleotides are TGTGCCAGCAGTCCTCCTGAGGGGGCCTCTGGAAACACCATATATTTT. It specifies CASSPPEGASGNTIYF.